The sequence of this T cell receptor beta chain was determined in a study of blood T cell repertoires in COVID-19. Study in general: The samples span acute and convalescent COVID-19 from the United States, Italy and Spain. The cDNA or gDNA used as material had been derived from T cells, B-cell-depleted T cells, or PBMCs.

Trimming took off 6 bases at V and 9 bases at J, with 18 bases between the two ends. This CDR3 contains 13 residues. How the authors handled the data: The authors estimated nucleated cell counts from reference gene primer amplification. Measured with immunoSEQ multiplex PCR; TCRdb has only the in-frame clones, and not every one. V and J calls and clone size follow that table, whereas D and trimming were derived from the DNA. The sample lists under 500,000 clones; roughly 90% were seen once. This TCR derives from a woman in her twenties or thirties with acute or convalescent COVID-19. The sequencing input was peripheral blood. The J gene is TRBJ2-7, the V gene TRBV12-3 or TRBV12-4; tentatively, D is TRBD1 (5 bases). The DNA for the CDR3 is TGTGCCAGCAGCCAGGGCATCGAATTAGTGCAGTACTTC. As protein: CASSQGIELVQYF.